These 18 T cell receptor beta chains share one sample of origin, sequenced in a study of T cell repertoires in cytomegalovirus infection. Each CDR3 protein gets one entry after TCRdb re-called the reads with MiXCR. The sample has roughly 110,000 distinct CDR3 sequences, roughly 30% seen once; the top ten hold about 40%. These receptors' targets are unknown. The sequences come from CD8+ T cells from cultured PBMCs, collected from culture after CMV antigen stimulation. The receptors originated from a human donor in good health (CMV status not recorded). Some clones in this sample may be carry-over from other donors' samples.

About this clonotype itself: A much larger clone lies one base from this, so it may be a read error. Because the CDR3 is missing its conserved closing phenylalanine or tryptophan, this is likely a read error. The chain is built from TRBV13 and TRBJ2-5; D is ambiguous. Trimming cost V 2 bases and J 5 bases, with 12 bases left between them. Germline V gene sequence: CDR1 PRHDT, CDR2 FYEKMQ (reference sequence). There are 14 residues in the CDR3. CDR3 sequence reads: CASSLRGHLETQYS. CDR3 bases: TGTGCCAGCAGCTTACGAGGTCATCTCGAGACCCAGTACTCC.

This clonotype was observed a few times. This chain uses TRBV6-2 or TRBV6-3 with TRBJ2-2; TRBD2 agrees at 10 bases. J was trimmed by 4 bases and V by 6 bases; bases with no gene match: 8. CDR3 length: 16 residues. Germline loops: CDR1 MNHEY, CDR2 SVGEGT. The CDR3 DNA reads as TGTGCCAGCAGCTCCCTAGCGGGGGTGGGCACCGGGGAGCTGTTTTTT. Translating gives CASSSLAGVGTGELFF.

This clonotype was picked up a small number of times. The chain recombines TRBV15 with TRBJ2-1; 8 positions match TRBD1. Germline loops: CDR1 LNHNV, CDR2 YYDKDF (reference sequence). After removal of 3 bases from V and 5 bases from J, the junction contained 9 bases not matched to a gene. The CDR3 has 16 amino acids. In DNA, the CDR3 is TGTGCCACCAGCAGGGCAGGGACAGGTTTACACAATGAGCAGTTCTTC. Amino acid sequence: CATSRAGTGLHNEQFF. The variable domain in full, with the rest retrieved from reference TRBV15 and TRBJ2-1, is DAMVIQNPRYQVTQFGKPVTLSCSQTLNHNVMYWYQQKSSQAPKLLFHYYDKDFNNEADTPDNFQSRRPNTSFCFLDIRSPGLGDTAMYLCATSRAGTGLHNEQFFGPGTRLTVL.

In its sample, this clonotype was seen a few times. The CDR3 nucleotides are TGTGCCAGCAGCTTAGTCGGCGGCCTCTCCTACGAGCAGTACTTC. This translates into CASSLVGGLSYEQYF. J is TRBJ2-7 and V is TRBV7-8; D is ambiguous. Germline-derived CDR1 and CDR2 are SGHVS and FQNEAQ. The CDR3 has 15 residues. V dropped 1 base and J dropped 0 bases, with 10 bases sitting between them.

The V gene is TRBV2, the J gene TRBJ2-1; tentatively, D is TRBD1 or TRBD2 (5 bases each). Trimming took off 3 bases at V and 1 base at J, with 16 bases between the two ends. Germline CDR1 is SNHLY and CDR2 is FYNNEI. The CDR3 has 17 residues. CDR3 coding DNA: TGTGCCAGCAGTGATGCCCCGGGGCTAAGGTCCTACAATGAGCAGTTCTTC. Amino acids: CASSDAPGLRSYNEQFF.

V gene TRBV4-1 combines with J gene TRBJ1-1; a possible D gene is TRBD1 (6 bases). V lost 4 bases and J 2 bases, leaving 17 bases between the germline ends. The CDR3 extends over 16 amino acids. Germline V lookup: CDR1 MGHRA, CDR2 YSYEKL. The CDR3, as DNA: TGCGCCAGCAGCCCCCCCGTGACAGGACCAAACACTGAAGCTTTCTTT. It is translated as CASSPPVTGPNTEAFF.

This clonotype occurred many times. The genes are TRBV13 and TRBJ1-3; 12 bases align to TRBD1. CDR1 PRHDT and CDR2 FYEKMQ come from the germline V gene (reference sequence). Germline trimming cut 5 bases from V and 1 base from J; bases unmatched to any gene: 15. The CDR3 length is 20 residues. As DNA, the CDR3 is TGTGCCAGCAGCACAAAAAAGGGGACAGGGGGCCTTTTGTCTGGAAACACCATATATTTT. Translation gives CASSTKKGTGGLLSGNTIYF.

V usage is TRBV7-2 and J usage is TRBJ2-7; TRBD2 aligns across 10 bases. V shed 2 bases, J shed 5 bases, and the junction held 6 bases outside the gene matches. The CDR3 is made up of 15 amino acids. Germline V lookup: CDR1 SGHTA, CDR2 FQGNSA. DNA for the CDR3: TGTGCCAGCAGCTTATACACTAGCGGGGTAGACGAGCAGTACTTC. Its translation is CASSLYTSGVDEQYF.

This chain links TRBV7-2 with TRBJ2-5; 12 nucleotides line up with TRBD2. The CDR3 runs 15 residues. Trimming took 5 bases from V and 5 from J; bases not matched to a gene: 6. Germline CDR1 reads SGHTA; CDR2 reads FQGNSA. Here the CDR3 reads CASSRTSGVMETQYF. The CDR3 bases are TGTGCCAGCAGCCGGACTAGCGGGGTTATGGAGACCCAGTACTTC.

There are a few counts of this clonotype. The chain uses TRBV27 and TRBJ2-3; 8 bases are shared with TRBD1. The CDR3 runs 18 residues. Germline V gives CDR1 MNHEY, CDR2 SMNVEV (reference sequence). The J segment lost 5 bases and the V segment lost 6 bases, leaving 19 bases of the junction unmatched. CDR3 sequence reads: CASSPSRTGRMEGDTQYF. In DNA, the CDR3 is TGTGCCAGCAGCCCTAGTCGGACAGGGCGAATGGAAGGAGATACGCAGTATTTT.

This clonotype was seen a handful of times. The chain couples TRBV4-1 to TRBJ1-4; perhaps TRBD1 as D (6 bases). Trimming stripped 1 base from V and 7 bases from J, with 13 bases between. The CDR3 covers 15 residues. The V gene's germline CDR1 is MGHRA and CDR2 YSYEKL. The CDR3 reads CASSQVPGASEKLFF. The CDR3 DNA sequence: TGCGCCAGCAGCCAAGTTCCGGGGGCGAGTGAAAAACTGTTTTTT.

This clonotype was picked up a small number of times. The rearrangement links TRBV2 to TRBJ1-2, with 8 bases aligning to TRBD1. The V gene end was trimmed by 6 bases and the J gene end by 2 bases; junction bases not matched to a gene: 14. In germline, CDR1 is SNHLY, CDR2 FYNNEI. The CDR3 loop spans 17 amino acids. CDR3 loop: CASSLVAGGDLNYGYTF. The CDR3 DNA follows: TGTGCCAGCAGCCTCGTGGCAGGGGGCGACTTGAACTATGGCTACACCTTC.

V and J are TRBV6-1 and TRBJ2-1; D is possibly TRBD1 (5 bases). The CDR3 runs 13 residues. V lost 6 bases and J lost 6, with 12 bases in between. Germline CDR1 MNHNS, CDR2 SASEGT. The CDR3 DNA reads TGTGCCAGCAGGCCCCAGGGCTTCAATGAGCAGTTCTTC. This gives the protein CASRPQGFNEQFF.

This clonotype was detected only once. The CDR3 is CASSFTAGGPNNEQFF. The CDR3 DNA reads as TGTGCCAGCAGCTTCACAGCGGGGGGACCAAACAATGAGCAGTTCTTC. The V call is TRBV7-2, the J call TRBJ2-1; 9 nucleotides agree with TRBD2. The CDR3 is made up of 16 amino acids. In germline, CDR1 is SGHTA, CDR2 FQGNSA. Trimming at V came to 3 bases and at J to 5 bases, leaving 8 bases not matched to a gene. Filled out from reference TRBV7-2 and TRBJ2-1, the complete variable domain reads GAGVSQSPSNKVTEKGKDVELRCDPISGHTALYWYRQSLGQGLEFLIYFQGNSAPDKSGLPSDRFSAERTGGSVSTLTIQRTQQEDSAVYLCASSFTAGGPNNEQFFGPGTRLTVL.

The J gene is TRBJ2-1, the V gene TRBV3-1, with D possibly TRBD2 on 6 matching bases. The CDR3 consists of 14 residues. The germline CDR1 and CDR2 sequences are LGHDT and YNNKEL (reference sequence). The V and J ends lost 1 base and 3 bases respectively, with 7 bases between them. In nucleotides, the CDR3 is TGTGCCAGCAGCCAAGGGGGACTCTACAATGAGCAGTTCTTC. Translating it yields CASSQGGLYNEQFF.

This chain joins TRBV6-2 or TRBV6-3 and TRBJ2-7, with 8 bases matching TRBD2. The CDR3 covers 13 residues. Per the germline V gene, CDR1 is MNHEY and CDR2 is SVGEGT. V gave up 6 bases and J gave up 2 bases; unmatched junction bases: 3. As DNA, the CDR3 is TGTGCCAGCAGCCCAGCGGGGGCCTACGAGCAGTACTTC. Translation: CASSPAGAYEQYF.

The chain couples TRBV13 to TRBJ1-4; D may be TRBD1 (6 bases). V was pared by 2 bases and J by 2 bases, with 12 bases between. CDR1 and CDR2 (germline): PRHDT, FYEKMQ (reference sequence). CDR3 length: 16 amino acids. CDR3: CASSLTGKATNEKLFF. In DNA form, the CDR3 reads TGTGCCAGCAGCTTAACAGGGAAGGCGACTAATGAAAAACTGTTTTTT.

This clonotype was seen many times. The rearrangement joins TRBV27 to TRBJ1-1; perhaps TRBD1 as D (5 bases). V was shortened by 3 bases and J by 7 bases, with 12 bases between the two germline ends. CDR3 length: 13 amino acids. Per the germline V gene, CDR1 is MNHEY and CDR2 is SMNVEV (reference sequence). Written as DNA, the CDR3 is TGTGCCAGCAGTTTCGGCAGGGAAGGTGAAGCTTTCTTT. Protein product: CASSFGREGEAFF.